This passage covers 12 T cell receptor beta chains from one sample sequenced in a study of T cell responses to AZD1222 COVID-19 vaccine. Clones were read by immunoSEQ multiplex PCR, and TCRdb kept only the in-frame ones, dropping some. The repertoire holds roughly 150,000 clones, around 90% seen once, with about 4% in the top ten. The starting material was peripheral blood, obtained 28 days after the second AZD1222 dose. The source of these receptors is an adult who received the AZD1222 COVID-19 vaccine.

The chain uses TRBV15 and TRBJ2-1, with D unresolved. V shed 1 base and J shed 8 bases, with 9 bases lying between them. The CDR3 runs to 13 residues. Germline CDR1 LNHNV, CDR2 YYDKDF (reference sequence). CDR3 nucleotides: TGTGCCACCAGCAGAGTCCCCGGTTATGAGCAGTTCTTC. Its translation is CATSRVPGYEQFF.

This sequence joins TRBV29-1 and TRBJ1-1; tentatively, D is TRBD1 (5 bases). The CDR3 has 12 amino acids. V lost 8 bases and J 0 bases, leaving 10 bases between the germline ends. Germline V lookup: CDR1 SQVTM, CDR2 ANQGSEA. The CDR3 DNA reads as TGCAGCTCAGAAGGGGTGAACACTGAAGCTTTCTTT. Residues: CSSEGVNTEAFF. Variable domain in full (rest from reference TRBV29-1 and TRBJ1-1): SAVISQKPSRDICQRGTSLTIQCQVDSQVTMMFWYRQQPGQSLTLIATANQGSEATYESGFVIDKFPISRPNLTFSTLTVSNMSPEDSSIYLCSSEGVNTEAFFGQGTRLTVV.

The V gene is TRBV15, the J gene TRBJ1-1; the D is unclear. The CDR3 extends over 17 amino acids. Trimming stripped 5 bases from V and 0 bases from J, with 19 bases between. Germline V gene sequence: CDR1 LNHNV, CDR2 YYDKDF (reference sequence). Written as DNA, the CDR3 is TGTGCCACCAGCTCCTTCTCCGGAGGACGGGTGAACACTGAAGCTTTCTTT. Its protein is CATSSFSGGRVNTEAFF.

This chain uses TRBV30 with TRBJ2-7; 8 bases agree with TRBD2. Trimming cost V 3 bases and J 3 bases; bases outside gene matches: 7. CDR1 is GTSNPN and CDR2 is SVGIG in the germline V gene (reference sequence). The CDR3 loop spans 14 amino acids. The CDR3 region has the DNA TGTGCCTGGAGGACTAGCGCGACAGTCTACGAGCAGTACTTC. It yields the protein CAWRTSATVYEQYF. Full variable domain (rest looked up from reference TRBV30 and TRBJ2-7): SQTIHQWPATLVQPVGSPLSLECTVEGTSNPNLYWYRQAAGRGLQLLFYSVGIGQISSEVPQNLSASRPQDRQFILSSKKLLLSDSGFYLCAWRTSATVYEQYFGPGTRLTVT.

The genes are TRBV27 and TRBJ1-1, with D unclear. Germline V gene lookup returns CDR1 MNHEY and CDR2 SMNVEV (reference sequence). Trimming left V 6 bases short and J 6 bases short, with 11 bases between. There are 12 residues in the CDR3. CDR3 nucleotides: TGTGCCAGCAGCTCCCGACGGGCTGAAGCTTTCTTT. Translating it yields CASSSRRAEAFF.

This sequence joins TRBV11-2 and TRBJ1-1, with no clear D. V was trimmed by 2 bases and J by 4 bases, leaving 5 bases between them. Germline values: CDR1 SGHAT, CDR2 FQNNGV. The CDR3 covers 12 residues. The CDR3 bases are TGTGCCAGCAGCTTATCTCGCACTGAAGCTTTCTTT. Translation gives CASSLSRTEAFF.

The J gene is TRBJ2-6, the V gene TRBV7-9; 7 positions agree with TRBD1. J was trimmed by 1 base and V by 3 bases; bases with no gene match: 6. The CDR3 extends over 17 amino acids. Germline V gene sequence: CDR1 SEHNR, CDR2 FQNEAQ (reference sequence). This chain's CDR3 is CASSFRDSYSGANVLTF. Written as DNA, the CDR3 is TGTGCCAGCAGCTTCCGGGACAGTTATTCTGGGGCCAACGTCCTGACTTTC.

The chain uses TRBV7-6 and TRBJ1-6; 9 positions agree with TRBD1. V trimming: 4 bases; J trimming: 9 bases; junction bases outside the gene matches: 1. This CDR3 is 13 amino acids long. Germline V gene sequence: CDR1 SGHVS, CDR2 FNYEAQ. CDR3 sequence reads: CASSSGQGSPLHF. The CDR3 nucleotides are TGTGCCAGCAGCTCGGGACAGGGTTCACCCCTCCACTTT.

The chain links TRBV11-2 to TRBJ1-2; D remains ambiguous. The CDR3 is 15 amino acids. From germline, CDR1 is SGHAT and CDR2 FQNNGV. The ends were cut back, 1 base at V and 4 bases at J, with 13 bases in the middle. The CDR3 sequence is CASSLAAQSGYGYTF. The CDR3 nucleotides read TGTGCCAGCAGCTTAGCTGCCCAGAGCGGCTATGGCTACACCTTC. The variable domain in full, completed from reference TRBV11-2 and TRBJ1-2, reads EAGVAQSPRYKIIEKRQSVAFWCNPISGHATLYWYQQILGQGPKLLIQFQNNGVVDDSQLPKDRFSAERLKGVDSTLKIQPAKLEDSAVYLCASSLAAQSGYGYTFGSGTRLTVV.

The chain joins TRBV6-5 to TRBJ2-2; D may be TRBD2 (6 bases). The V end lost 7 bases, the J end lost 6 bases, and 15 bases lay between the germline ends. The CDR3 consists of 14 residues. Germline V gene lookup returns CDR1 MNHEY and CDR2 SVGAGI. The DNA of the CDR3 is TGTGCCAGCATTGGGACTCGGGCGGCCGGGGAGCTGTTTTTT. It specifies CASIGTRAAGELFF.

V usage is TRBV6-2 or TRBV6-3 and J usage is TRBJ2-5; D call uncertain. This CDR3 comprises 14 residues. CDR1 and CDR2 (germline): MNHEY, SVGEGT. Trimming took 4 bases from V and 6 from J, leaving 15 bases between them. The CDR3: CASSSRPVLQTQYF. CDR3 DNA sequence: TGTGCCAGCAGTTCTAGGCCGGTGCTACAGACCCAGTACTTC.

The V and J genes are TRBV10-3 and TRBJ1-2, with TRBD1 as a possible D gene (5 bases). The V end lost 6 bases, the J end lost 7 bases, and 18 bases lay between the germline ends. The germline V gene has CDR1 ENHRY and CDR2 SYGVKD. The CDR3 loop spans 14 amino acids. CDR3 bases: TGTGCCATCAGGGGTCTTGCGACAGAGGTTGGCTACACCTTC. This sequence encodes CAIRGLATEVGYTF.